These T cell receptor beta chains were read from a single sample in a study of T cells expressing NK-cell markers. TCRdb re-analyzed the 5' RACE reads; it lists each CDR3 protein once, without DNA. This sample's table reports about 150,000 distinct CDR3 sequences. Sequences were obtained from blood T cells: a sorted CD56 or NKG2C T cell subset, CD4+ or CD8+ T cells, or bulk PBMC T cells (not recorded which). Receptors were obtained from a woman in her forties or fifties in good health. Each CDR3 is given with its conserved first and last residue.

>TRBJ2-3|TRBV6-6
CASSLIAGGPPDTQYF
>TRBJ2-3|TRBV3-1
CASSQDRRSDTQYF
>TRBJ2-1|TRBV2
CAGTGTASGNEQFF
>TRBJ2-3|TRBV12-3/TRBV12-4
CASSLERGRGTDTQYF
>TRBJ1-2|TRBV27
CASSSPTRGNEHGYTF
>TRBJ2-7|TRBV7-8
CASSPWDRGFYEQYF
>TRBJ2-5|TRBV7-8
CASSLAGLAGVETQYF
>TRBJ2-4|TRBV3-1
CASSPIPTENIQYF
>TRBJ2-1|TRBV5-1
CASRAYGTDYNEQFF
>TRBJ2-1|TRBV2
CASSEESGTGNNEQFF
>TRBJ2-5|TRBV25-1
CASSAGPLVETQYF
>TRBJ1-1|TRBV3-1
CASSQEGGMNTEAFF
>TRBJ1-1|TRBV27
CASNAHSGIATEAFF
>TRBJ2-2|TRBV29-1
CSVEDLAGDTGELFF
>TRBJ2-2|TRBV25-1
CASSEITQGTGELFF
>TRBJ1-1|TRBV6-6
CASSPSIGASVNTEAFF
>TRBJ2-1|TRBV28
CASRQRENEQFF
>TRBJ1-1|TRBV13
CASSLYSGRAEAFF
>TRBJ2-2|TRBV27
CASSYETPNGELFF
>TRBJ2-3|TRBV7-9
CASSWGLAATDTQYF
>TRBJ1-1|TRBV7-9
CASSLDRGGPLNTEAFF
>TRBJ2-1|TRBV6-2/TRBV6-3
CASRVEAEQFF
>TRBJ2-2|TRBV29-1
CSVGSDTGELFF
>TRBJ2-5|TRBV11-2
CASSLVAGVETQYF
>TRBJ2-1|TRBV3-1
CASSQTLSGLADNEQFF